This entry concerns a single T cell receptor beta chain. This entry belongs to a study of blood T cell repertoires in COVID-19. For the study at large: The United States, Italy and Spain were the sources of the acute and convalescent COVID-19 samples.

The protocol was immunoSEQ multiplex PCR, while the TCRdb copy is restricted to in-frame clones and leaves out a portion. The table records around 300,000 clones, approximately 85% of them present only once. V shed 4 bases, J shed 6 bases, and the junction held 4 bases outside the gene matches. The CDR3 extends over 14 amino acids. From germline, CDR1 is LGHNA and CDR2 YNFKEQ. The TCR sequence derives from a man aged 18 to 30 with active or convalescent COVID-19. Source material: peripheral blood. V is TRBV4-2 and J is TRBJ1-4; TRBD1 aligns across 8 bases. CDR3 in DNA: TGTGCCAGCAGCCTACAGGGGGGGGATGAAAAACTGTTTTTT. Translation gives CASSLQGGDEKLFF.